These 4 T cell receptor beta chains originate from one sample sequenced in a study of control samples from healthy donors and cancer patients. Data came from immunoSEQ multiplex PCR; TCRdb stores just in-frame clones and leaves some out. This sample has 90,000 to 130,000 clones; approximately 82% occur once, and the top ten carry roughly 6.5%. The sequencing sample was made of blood. These TCRs come from a man aged 18 to 30 in good health.

The chain uses TRBV5-6 and TRBJ1-1, with 8 bases fitting TRBD1. The length of the CDR3 is 17 residues. Germline-derived CDR1 and CDR2 are SGHDT and YYEEEE. The J segment lost 1 base and the V segment lost 4 bases, leaving 12 bases of the junction unmatched. The CDR3 sequence: CASSPGQGAERNTEAFF. CDR3 nucleotides: TGTGCCAGCAGCCCAGGGCAGGGGGCAGAGAGGAACACTGAAGCTTTCTTT.

The chain employs TRBV6-5 and TRBJ2-2; D call uncertain. Germline values: CDR1 MNHEY, CDR2 SVGAGI. Trimming removed 7 bases at V and 0 bases at J, with 6 bases between. This CDR3 has 13 residues. The CDR3 bases are TGTGCCAGCACGCGTTCGAACACCGGGGAGCTGTTTTTT. Amino acid sequence: CASTRSNTGELFF.

The chain links TRBV4-1 to TRBJ1-6; TRBD1 matches 7 bases. Trimming removed 3 bases from V and 5 bases from J; junction bases left unmatched: 4. CDR1 and CDR2 from the germline V gene are MGHRA and YSYEKL. This CDR3 is built from 15 residues. This CDR3 reads CASSQGQLNNSPLHF. CDR3 nucleotides: TGCGCCAGCAGCCAGGGACAGCTTAATAATTCACCCCTCCACTTT.

The chain combines TRBV11-2 with TRBJ2-7; TRBD2 matches 8 bases. CDR1 and CDR2 from the germline V gene are SGHAT and FQNNGV. The CDR3 loop spans 14 amino acids. CDR3 protein: CVTGGAGAPGEQYV. CDR3 DNA sequence: TGTGTCACGGGAGGGGCAGGGGCCCCGGGGGAGCAGTACGTC.